The source of this TCR beta chain is a study of T cell repertoires in cytomegalovirus infection. Study as a whole: CMV epitopes, recently identified HLA-C-restricted and well-studied HLA-B-restricted, were used. Carrying CMV and the relevant HLA type showed in public TCR beta signatures.

This CDR3 is 16 amino acids long. Deletions cut 2 bases from V and 0 bases from J, with 12 bases between. CDR1 MNHEY and CDR2 SVGAGI come from the germline V gene. Study-level results: Clonotypes of TCR beta that were HLA-C-restricted and CMV-specific dominated the ex vivo response.

One entry per CDR3 protein, called by TCRdb with MiXCR from the reads. This table has about 310,000 distinct CDR3 sequences, just under 25% appearing once. As for this clonotype: Its antigen is unknown.

The chain is built from TRBV6-5 and TRBJ2-3; a possible D gene is TRBD2 (5 bases). The input for sequencing was cultured PBMCs, taken from culture after CMV antigen stimulation. The clonotype comes from a human donor in good health (CMV status not recorded). Some clones in this sample may be carry-over from other donors' samples. This CDR3 is CASSYVATTSTDTQYF. The CDR3 DNA follows: TGTGCCAGCAGTTACGTCGCGACTACTAGCACAGATACGCAGTATTTT.